Listed here are 9 T cell receptor beta chains from one sample, sequenced in a study of human T cells and chemical hapten exposure. Time point given: patch test 2, 6 weeks after DPC sensitization. Stated treatment: therapeutic diphenylcyclopropenone sensitization with weekly scalp DPC. TCRdb itself ran the RACE reads through MiXCR, one entry per CDR3 protein. The profile shows tens of thousands of distinct CDR3 sequences, 8.5% of them singletons. This material consisted of whole blood, taken in connection with sensitization to the hapten diphenylcyclopropenone (DPC). All receptors derive from a woman aged 45-65 years with alopecia areata. Some clones in this sample may be carry-over from other donors' samples.

The sample holds many counts of this clonotype. The V and J genes are TRBV7-3 and TRBJ2-3; TRBD2 matches at 7 bases. The CDR3 extends over 16 amino acids. V trimming: 5 bases; J trimming: 0 bases; junction bases outside the gene matches: 8. Germline assignment: CDR1 SGHTA and CDR2 FQGTGA. Written as DNA, the CDR3 is TGTGCCAGCAGCCCTAGAGCGGGGTATAGCACAGATACGCAGTATTTT. Its protein is CASSPRAGYSTDTQYF.

Many counts were recorded for this clonotype. V is TRBV20-1 and J is TRBJ2-3, with 7 bases identical to TRBD2. The V segment lost 5 bases and the J segment 2 bases; nucleotides outside the gene matches: 7. Germline V gene sequence: CDR1 DFQATT, CDR2 SNEGSKA (reference sequence). CDR3 length: 14 amino acids. CDR3 protein: CSAWGGGNTDTQYF. The DNA for the CDR3 is TGCAGTGCTTGGGGCGGGGGAAACACAGATACGCAGTATTTT.

The gene calls are TRBV27 and TRBJ2-7; 8 bases line up with TRBD1. Per the germline V gene, CDR1 is MNHEY and CDR2 is SMNVEV (reference sequence). Germline trimming cut 6 bases from V and 2 bases from J; bases unmatched to any gene: 18. The CDR3 has 18 residues. The CDR3 sequence: CASSRNPAGGLLPYEQYF. For the CDR3, the DNA is TGTGCCAGCAGCCGGAACCCGGCAGGGGGCCTTCTTCCCTACGAGCAGTACTTC.

This clonotype was detected ten times or more. The gene calls are TRBV6-5 and TRBJ1-6; the match to TRBD1 covers 7 bases. The CDR3 runs to 15 residues. From germline, CDR1 is MNHEY and CDR2 SVGAGI. The ends lost 6 bases at V and 0 bases at J; junction bases unmatched: 2. In DNA, the CDR3 is TGTGCCAGCAGGGGACAGAGCTCCTATAATTCACCCCTCCACTTT. Translated, it gives CASRGQSSYNSPLHF.

The chain joins TRBV6-5 to TRBJ2-7; D possibly uses TRBD1 or TRBD2 (5 bases each). Trimming left V 3 bases short and J 6 bases short, with 21 bases between. This CDR3 spans 16 amino acids. Germline CDR1 and CDR2: MNHEY and SVGAGI. CDR3 sequence reads: CASSYTRVQRLGEQYF. DNA for the CDR3: TGTGCCAGCAGTTATACCAGGGTACAGCGGCTCGGCGAGCAGTACTTC.

The chain uses TRBV7-9 and TRBJ2-3, with no clear D. Deletions cut 4 bases from V and 3 bases from J, with 5 bases between. Per the germline V gene, CDR1 is SEHNR and CDR2 is FQNEAQ (reference sequence). The CDR3 has 12 amino acids. The CDR3 loop reads CASSYLTDTQYF. The CDR3 DNA reads TGTGCCAGCAGCTACCTTACAGATACGCAGTATTTT. Drawing the rest from reference TRBV7-9 and TRBJ2-3, the complete variable domain is DTGVSQNPRHKITKRGQNVTFRCDPISEHNRLYWYRQTLGQGPEFLTYFQNEAQLEKSRLLSDRFSAERPKGSFSTLEIQRTEQGDSAMYLCASSYLTDTQYFGPGTRLTVL.

This clonotype was seen a handful of times. The chain links TRBV5-1 to TRBJ1-1; a possible D gene is TRBD1 (5 bases). V shed 0 bases and J shed 0 bases, with 12 bases lying between them. This CDR3 spans 16 amino acids. The germline V gene encodes CDR1 SGHRS and CDR2 YFSETQ. The CDR3 protein is CASSLADSQMNTEAFF. The CDR3 DNA reads TGCGCCAGCAGCTTGGCAGACAGCCAAATGAACACTGAAGCTTTCTTT.

This chain joins TRBV14 and TRBJ2-1; a weak D match, TRBD2 (5 bases). Germline-derived CDR1 and CDR2 are SGHDN and FVKESK. V was cut by 4 bases and J by 8 bases, with 9 bases left in between. The CDR3 spans 12 residues. CDR3 DNA: TGTGCCAGCAGCCCGGACTGGGATGAGCAGTTCTTC. Translated, it gives CASSPDWDEQFF. Together with reference TRBV14 and TRBJ2-1, the CDR3 gives the full variable domain: EAGVTQFPSHSVIEKGQTVTLRCDPISGHDNLYWYRRVMGKEIKFLLHFVKESKQDESGMPNNRFLAERTGGTYSTLKVQPAELEDSGVYFCASSPDWDEQFFGPGTRLTVL.

The gene calls are TRBV29-1 and TRBJ2-2; D is undetermined. Per the germline V gene, CDR1 is SQVTM and CDR2 is ANQGSEA. This CDR3 has 13 residues. V lost 8 bases and J lost 2, with 12 bases in between. The CDR3 DNA is TGCAGCACCACAAGAGACAACACCGGGGAGCTGTTTTTT. It encodes CSTTRDNTGELFF.